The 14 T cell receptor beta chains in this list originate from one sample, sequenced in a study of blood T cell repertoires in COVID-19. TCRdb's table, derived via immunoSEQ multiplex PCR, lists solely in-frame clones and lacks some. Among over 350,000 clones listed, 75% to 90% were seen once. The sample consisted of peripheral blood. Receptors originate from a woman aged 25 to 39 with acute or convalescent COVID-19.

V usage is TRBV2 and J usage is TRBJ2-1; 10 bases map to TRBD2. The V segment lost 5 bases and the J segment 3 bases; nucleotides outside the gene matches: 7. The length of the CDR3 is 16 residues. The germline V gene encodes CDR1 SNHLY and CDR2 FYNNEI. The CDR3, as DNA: TGTGCCAGCAGTAAAGGAGGACTAGCGGTCTACAATGAGCAGTTCTTC. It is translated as CASSKGGLAVYNEQFF.

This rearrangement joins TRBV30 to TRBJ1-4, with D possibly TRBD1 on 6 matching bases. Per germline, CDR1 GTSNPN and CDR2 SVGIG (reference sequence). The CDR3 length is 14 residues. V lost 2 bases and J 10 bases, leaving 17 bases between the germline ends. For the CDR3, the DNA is TGTGCCTGGAGTACAGGGTCTTCGCTCGGAAAACTGTTTTTT. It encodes CAWSTGSSLGKLFF.

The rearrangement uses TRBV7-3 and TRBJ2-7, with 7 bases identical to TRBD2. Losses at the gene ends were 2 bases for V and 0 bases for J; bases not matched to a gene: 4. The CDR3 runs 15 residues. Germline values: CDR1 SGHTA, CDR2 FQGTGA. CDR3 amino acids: CASSLGAGSSYEQYF. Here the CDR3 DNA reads TGTGCCAGCAGCTTAGGAGCGGGGAGCTCCTACGAGCAGTACTTC.

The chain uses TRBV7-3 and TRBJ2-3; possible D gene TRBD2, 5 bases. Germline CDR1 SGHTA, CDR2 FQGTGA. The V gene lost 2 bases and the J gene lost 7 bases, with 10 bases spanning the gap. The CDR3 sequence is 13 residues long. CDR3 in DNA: TGTGCCAGCAGCTTAGACTATGGGAATACGCAGTATTTT. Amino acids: CASSLDYGNTQYF. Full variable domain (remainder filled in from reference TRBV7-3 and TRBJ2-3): GAGVSQTPSNKVTEKGKYVELRCDPISGHTALYWYRQSLGQGPEFLIYFQGTGAADDSGLPNDRFFAVRPEGSVSTLKIQRTERGDSAVYLCASSLDYGNTQYFGPGTRLTVL.

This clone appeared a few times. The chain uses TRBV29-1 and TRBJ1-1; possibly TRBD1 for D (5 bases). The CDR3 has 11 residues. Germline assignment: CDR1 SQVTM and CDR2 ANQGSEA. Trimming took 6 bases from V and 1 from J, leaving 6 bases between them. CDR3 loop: CSVTGNTEAFF. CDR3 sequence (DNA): TGCAGCGTCACAGGGAACACTGAAGCTTTCTTT. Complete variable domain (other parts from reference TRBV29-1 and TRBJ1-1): SAVISQKPSRDICQRGTSLTIQCQVDSQVTMMFWYRQQPGQSLTLIATANQGSEATYESGFVIDKFPISRPNLTFSTLTVSNMSPEDSSIYLCSVTGNTEAFFGQGTRLTVV.

The chain's CDR3 is CASSLGRGSLGPNTGELFF. The CDR3 nucleotides read TGTGCCAGCAGCTTAGGAAGGGGAAGCTTGGGTCCGAACACCGGGGAGCTGTTTTTT. The chain carries TRBV13 and TRBJ2-2, with D tentatively TRBD1 (5 bases). The CDR3 is 19 residues long. CDR1 and CDR2 (germline): PRHDT, FYEKMQ (reference sequence). Trimming removed 0 bases from V and 0 bases from J, with 17 bases in between.

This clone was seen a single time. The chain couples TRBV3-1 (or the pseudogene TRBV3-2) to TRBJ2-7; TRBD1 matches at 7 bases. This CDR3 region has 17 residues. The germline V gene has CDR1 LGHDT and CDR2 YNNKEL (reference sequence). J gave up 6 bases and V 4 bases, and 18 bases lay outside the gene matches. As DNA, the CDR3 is TGTGCCAGCAGCCCTAAATCACTCCGGGACAGAAACTGCGAGCAGTACTTC. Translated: CASSPKSLRDRNCEQYF.

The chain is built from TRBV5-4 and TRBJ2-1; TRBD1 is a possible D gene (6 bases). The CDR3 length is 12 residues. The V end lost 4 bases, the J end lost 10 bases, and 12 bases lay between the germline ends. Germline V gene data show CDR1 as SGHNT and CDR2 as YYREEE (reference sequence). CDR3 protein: CASSAGTGEQFF. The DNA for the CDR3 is TGTGCCAGCAGCGCCGGAACAGGGGAGCAGTTCTTC.

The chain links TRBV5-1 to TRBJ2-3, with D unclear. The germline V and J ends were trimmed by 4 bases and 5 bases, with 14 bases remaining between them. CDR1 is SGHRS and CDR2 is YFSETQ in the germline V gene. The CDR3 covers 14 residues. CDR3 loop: CASSLRAEVDTQYF. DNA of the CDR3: TGCGCCAGCAGCCTTCGAGCCGAAGTAGATACGCAGTATTTT.

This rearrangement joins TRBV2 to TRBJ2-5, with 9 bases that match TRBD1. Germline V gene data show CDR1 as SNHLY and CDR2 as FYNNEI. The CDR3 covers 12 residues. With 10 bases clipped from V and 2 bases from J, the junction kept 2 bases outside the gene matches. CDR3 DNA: TGTGCCACACAGGGGGCGCAAGAGACCCAGTACTTC. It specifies CATQGAQETQYF.

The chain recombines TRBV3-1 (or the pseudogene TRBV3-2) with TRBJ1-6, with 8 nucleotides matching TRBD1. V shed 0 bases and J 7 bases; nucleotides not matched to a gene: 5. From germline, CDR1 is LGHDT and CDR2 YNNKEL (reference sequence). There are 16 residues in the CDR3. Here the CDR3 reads CASSQEGQVANSPLHF. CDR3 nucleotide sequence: TGTGCCAGCAGCCAAGAGGGACAGGTTGCGAATTCACCCCTCCACTTT.

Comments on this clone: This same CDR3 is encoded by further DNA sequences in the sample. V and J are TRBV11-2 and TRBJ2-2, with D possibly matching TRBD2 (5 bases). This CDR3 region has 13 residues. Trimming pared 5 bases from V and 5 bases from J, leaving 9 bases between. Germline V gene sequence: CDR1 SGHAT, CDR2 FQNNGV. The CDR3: CASSPTSTGELFF. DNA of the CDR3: TGTGCCAGCAGCCCTACTAGTACCGGGGAGCTGTTTTTT.

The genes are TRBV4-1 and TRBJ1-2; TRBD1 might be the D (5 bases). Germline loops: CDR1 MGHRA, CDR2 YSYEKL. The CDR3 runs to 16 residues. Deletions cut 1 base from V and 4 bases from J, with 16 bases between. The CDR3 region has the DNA TGCGCCAGCAGCCAAGTATTGGCCCTAGGGGTCTATGGCTACACCTTC. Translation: CASSQVLALGVYGYTF.

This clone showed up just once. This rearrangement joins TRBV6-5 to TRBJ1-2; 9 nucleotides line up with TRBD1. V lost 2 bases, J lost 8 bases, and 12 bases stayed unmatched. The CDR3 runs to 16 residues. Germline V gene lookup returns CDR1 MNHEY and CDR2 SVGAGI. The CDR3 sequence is CASSYGQTGQGYGYTF. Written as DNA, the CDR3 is TGTGCCAGCAGTTACGGACAAACGGGACAGGGTTACGGCTACACCTTC.